The present T cell receptor beta chain was sequenced within a study of blood T cell repertoires in COVID-19. At the level of the study: COVID-19 samples from acute and convalescent phases originated in the United States, Italy and Spain. PBMCs, B-cell-depleted T cells, or T cells were the source of the cDNA or gDNA that made up the material.

Authors' analysis steps: Cell counts per sample came from amplifying reference gene primers. TCRdb's copy holds only in-frame clones and misses some; the assay was immunoSEQ multiplex PCR. That table is the source of V, J and clone size, and D and trimming were worked out from the DNA. The repertoire holds about 280,000 clones, almost 85% seen once, with 4% to 6% in the top ten. The table lists this clone with a few counts. CDR3 size: 14 residues. CDR1 and CDR2 from the germline V gene are MNHEY and SVGAGI. After removal of 2 bases from V and 7 bases from J, the junction contained 6 bases not matched to a gene.

The TCR comes from a man aged 45-65 years with active or convalescent COVID-19. The sample was peripheral blood. The gene calls are TRBV6-5 and TRBJ1-1; TRBD1 matches at 8 bases. The CDR3 DNA sequence: TGTGCCAGCAGTTACAGGACAGGGAGTATTGAAGCTTTCTTT. It is translated as CASSYRTGSIEAFF.